The rows below give T cell receptor beta chains drawn from one sample of a study of blood T cell repertoires in COVID-19. Clones were sequenced by immunoSEQ multiplex PCR, and TCRdb holds only the in-frame ones, with some missing. The sample has under 80,000 clones; about 90% are singletons. The sample was peripheral blood. These receptors were taken from a man aged 55 to 69 with acute or convalescent COVID-19. The CDR3 runs from the conserved cysteine through the conserved F or W.

V,CDR3
TRBV19,CASSTPLAGVFGELFF
TRBV4-1,CASSQGQGQQTQYF
TRBV18,CASSPPGRLAGALEQFF
TRBV29-1,CSVADSNGYTF
TRBV19,CASSMGSSYNSPLHF
TRBV6-2/TRBV6-3,CASSGQGVGETQYF
TRBV14,CASSQVGGSYNEQFF
TRBV19,CASSEGQGSTEAFF
TRBV27,CASSQYTGYNEQYF
TRBV29-1,CSVSGQGANYGYTF
TRBV2,CASSESAYNEQFF
TRBV7-2,CASSNTGGFKEKLFF
TRBV19,CASSAGGNTEAFF
TRBV19,CASSIAPGTVNRELFF
TRBV24-1,CATSDSWTEYGYTF
TRBV2,CASSLQGLTDTQYF
TRBV27,CASSWSTGSEQYF
TRBV28,CASSLAGPLAKNIQYF
TRBV20-1,CSASRNEQFF
TRBV27,CASSIGEKYGYTF
TRBV4-3,CASSQEPGSGNTIYF
TRBV12-5,CASGLTGGWDGYTF
TRBV5-1,CASSLDRGEDEQYF
TRBV3-1/TRBV3-2,CASSQEWTARDEKLFF
TRBV6-5,CASISYTVYGYTF
TRBV4-3,CASSQGGANEKLFF
TRBV9,CASSVAGAGSGNTIYF
TRBV5-5,CASSFLIEFQETQYF
TRBV18,CASSSDSLSPLHF
TRBV7-2,CASSPTGGSTDTQYF
TRBV18,CASSTQGGNTEAFF
TRBV6-2/TRBV6-3,CASSYPGQVRQPQHF
TRBV6-6,CASSYGQNYGYTF
TRBV11-2,CASSTSGDDIQYF
TRBV12-5,CASVRQGDYGYTF
TRBV5-1,CASSELAGLQETQYF
TRBV7-2,CASSSGLAGKLWTQYF
TRBV19,CASRGQGLDTEAFF
TRBV2,CASSFQTGLFEKLFF
TRBV6-5,CASSWGTGGNSPLHF
TRBV18,CASSQVRSNRYNSPLHF
TRBV7-2,CASSGRDRGYEQFF
TRBV7-3,CASSLAPVSLGGGNNEQFF
TRBV6-2/TRBV6-3,CASSYEAGGSNEQFF
TRBV7-9,CASSVKPGQGFYEQYF
TRBV19,CASSIGRGPNEQFF
TRBV18,CASSARTNSYNEQFF
TRBV2,CASSVQWDRGSTDTQYF
TRBV5-1,CASSSAGSLNNEQFF
TRBV28,CASSSVQGEHF
TRBV18,CASSPRVQGTSTDTQYF
TRBV11-2,CASSLVAAVNTEAFF
TRBV10-2,CASSERSLWGYTF
TRBV7-6,CASSPGTRADTQYF